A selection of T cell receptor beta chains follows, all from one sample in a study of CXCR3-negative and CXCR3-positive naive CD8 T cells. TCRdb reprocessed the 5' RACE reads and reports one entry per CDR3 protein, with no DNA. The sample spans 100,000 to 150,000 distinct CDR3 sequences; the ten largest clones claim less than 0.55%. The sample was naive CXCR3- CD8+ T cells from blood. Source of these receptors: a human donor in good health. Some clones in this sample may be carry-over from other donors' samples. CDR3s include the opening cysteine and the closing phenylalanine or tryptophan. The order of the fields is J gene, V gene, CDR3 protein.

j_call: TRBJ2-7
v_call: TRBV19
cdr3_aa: CASSMFAATYEQYF

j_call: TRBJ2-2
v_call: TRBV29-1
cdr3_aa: CSVELLAGAPGELFF

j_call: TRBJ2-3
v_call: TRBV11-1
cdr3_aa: CASSSDREDTQYF

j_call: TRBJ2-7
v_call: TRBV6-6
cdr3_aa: CASSYYGQGSYEQYF

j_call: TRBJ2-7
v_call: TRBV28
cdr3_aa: CASSPRTSGGSYEQYF

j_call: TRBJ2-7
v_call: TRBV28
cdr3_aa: CASSFSGFYEQYF

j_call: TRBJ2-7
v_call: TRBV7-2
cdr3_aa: CASSLNPLSFYEQYF

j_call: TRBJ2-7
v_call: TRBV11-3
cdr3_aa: CASSPRDGSYEQYF

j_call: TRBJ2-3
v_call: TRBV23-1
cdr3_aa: CASSQYDPGGRGTDTQYF

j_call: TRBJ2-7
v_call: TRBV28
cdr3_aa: CASSPPGPKAGYEQYF

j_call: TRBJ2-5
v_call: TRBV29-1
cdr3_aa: CSVELRDSQETQYF

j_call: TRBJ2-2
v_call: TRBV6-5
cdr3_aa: CASSYPNTGELFF

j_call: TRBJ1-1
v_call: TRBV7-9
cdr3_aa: CASSLGRGDEAFF

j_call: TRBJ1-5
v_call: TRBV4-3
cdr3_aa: CASSQDRAASNQPQHF

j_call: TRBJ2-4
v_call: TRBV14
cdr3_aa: CASSQATGLAKNIQYF

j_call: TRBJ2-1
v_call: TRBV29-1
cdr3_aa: CSVEISGGPNEQFF

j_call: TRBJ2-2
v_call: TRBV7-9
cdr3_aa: CASSSRQGLLTGELFF

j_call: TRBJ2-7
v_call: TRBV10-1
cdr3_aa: CASSERVGRYEQYF

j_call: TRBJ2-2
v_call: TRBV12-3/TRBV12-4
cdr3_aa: CASSPSGSSTGELFF

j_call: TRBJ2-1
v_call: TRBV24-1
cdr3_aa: CATSDWRTSGGYNEQFF

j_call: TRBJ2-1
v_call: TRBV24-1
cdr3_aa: CATSDPRQVFDEQFF

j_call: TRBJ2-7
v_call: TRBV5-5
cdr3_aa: CASSLEPGQAYEQYF

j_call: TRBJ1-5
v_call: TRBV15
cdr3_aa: CATSAGPNQPQHF

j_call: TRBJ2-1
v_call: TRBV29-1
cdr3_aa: CNVGELNEQFF

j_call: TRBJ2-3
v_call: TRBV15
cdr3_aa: CATSRGWAGTSGMKDTDTQYF

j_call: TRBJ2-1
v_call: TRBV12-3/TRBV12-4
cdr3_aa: CAGSPPGHEQFF

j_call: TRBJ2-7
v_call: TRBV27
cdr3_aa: CASSLASYSYEQYF

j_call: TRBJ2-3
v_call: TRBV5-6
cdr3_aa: CASSFSAAPTDTQYF

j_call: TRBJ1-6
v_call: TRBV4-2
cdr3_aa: CASSQVPWALHF

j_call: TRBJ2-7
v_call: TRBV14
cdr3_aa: CASSQAPDRGYPEQYF

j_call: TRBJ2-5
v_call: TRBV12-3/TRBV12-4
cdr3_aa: CASSSPGGETQYF

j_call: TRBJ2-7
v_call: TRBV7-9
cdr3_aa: CASSREVSYEQYF

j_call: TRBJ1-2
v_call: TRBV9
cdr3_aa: CASSSDRANYGYTF

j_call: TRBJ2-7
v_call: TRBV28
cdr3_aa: CASSFDRAYEQYF

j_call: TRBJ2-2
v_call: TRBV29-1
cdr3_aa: CSAGGTGHTGELFF

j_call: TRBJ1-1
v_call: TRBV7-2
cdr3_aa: CASSPTGVSPEAFF

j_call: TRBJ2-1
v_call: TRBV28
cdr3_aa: CASSATGGPSYNEQFF

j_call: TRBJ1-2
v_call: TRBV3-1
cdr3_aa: CASSQAGLNYGYTF

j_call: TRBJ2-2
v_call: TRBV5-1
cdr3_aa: CASSLSQGIETGELFF

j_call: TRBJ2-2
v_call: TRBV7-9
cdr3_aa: CASSSTGAGTGELFF